The 32 T cell receptor beta chains below were found in one sample sequenced in a study of blood T cell repertoires in COVID-19. Produced via immunoSEQ multiplex PCR; TCRdb's table is partial and in-frame only. The sample has approximately 250,000 clones, approximately 85% seen once; the top ten hold approximately 8.6%. The sample was PBMCs or T cells enriched from blood (not recorded which). The receptors were sampled from a woman in her forties or fifties with acute COVID-19.

This clone was seen only once. This sequence joins TRBV3-1 (or the pseudogene TRBV3-2) and TRBJ2-1; D is ambiguous. CDR3 length equals 16 residues. Trimming stripped 0 bases from V and 0 bases from J, with 9 bases between. Germline lookup yields CDR1 LGHDT and CDR2 YNNKEL (reference sequence). The CDR3 region has the DNA TGTGCCAGCAGCCAAGAAAAGTCCAGCTCCTACAATGAGCAGTTCTTC. The encoded protein is CASSQEKSSSYNEQFF.

This clone was seen a handful of times. The rearrangement uses TRBV9 and TRBJ2-7; D possibly corresponds to TRBD1 (5 bases). Trimming stripped 4 bases from V and 0 bases from J, with 11 bases between. CDR1 and CDR2 from the germline V gene are SGDLS and YYNGEE. The CDR3 sequence is 14 residues long. CDR3 coding DNA: TGTGCCAGCAGCCCCTTAGGGGCCTCCTACGAGCAGTACTTC. It specifies CASSPLGASYEQYF.

The J gene is TRBJ1-2, the V gene TRBV28, with D maybe TRBD1 (6 bases). Trimming pared 2 bases from V and 5 bases from J, leaving 9 bases between. The CDR3 extends over 13 amino acids. CDR1 is MDHEN and CDR2 is SYDVKM in the germline V gene. The CDR3 DNA is TGTGCCAGCAGTTTAAGGGGGTGGTATGGCTACACCTTC. Protein: CASSLRGWYGYTF.

This clone appeared a single time. V gene TRBV2 combines with J gene TRBJ2-1; 12 bases agree with TRBD2. Germline V gives CDR1 SNHLY, CDR2 FYNNEI. This CDR3 is 15 amino acids long. J gave up 5 bases and V 6 bases, and 5 bases lay outside the gene matches. The CDR3 loop reads CASSPTSGGNNEQFF. In DNA, the CDR3 is TGTGCCAGCAGCCCGACTAGCGGGGGAAACAATGAGCAGTTCTTC.

The V gene is TRBV21-1, the J gene TRBJ1-3. TRBV21-1 is an annotated pseudogene. The CDR3 spans 16 residues. In nucleotides, the CDR3 is TGTGCCAGCAGCAAAGCCGCCGGGGGACGTGGAAACACCATATATTTT. Encoded protein: CASSKAAGGRGNTIYF.

With regard to this clone: This CDR3 is also generated by other DNA sequences in the sample. The rearrangement links TRBV9 to TRBJ1-2, with a weak D call TRBD1 (5 bases). Trimming shortened V by 0 bases and J by 4 bases, and 7 bases separated the two germline ends. Germline V gene data show CDR1 as SGDLS and CDR2 as YYNGEE. This CDR3 spans 13 amino acids. The CDR3 spells CASSVGGVYGYTF. The CDR3 coding sequence is TGTGCCAGCAGCGTAGGGGGGGTCTATGGCTACACCTTC.

CDR3 in DNA: TGCGCCAGCAGCTCTAGGACCGGGGAGGCCTACGAGCAGTACTTC. It translates to CASSSRTGEAYEQYF. The V call is TRBV5-1, the J call TRBJ2-7; D might be TRBD2 (6 bases). This CDR3 has 15 amino acids. Germline CDR1 SGHRS, CDR2 YFSETQ. The V gene lost 3 bases and the J gene lost 2 bases, with 15 bases spanning the gap. The full variable domain, completed using reference TRBV5-1 and TRBJ2-7, is KAGVTQTPRYLIKTRGQQVTLSCSPISGHRSVSWYQQTPGQGLQFLFEYFSETQRNKGNFPGRFSGRQFSNSRSEMNVSTLELGDSALYLCASSSRTGEAYEQYFGPGTRLTVT.

The chain joins TRBV30 to TRBJ1-5, with 7 positions matching TRBD1. The CDR3 contains 13 residues. The V gene's germline CDR1 is GTSNPN and CDR2 SVGIG (reference sequence). V lost 3 bases to trimming and J lost 7 bases; unmatched junction nucleotides: 6. The CDR3 region has the DNA TGTGCCTGGAGCAGACAGGGCGGACAGCCCCAGCATTTT. Encoded protein: CAWSRQGGQPQHF.

The rearrangement links TRBV3-1 (or the pseudogene TRBV3-2) to TRBJ2-2, with 11 bases fitting TRBD1. The germline gives CDR1 LGHDT, CDR2 YNNKEL (reference sequence). V dropped 4 bases and J dropped 5; count of bases not matched to a gene: 6. The CDR3 covers 16 residues. In DNA, the CDR3 is TGTGCCAGCAGCCGCGGGACAGGGGGAAGGACCGGGGAGCTGTTTTTT. Translation: CASSRGTGGRTGELFF.

The chain is built from TRBV3-1 (or the pseudogene TRBV3-2) and TRBJ2-1; tentatively, D is TRBD1 (7 bases). The germline gives CDR1 LGHDT, CDR2 YNNKEL (reference sequence). Trimming cost V 0 bases and J 8 bases, with 23 bases left between them. The length of the CDR3 is 18 residues. The CDR3 region is CASSQDAGGGLRVDEQFF. The DNA of the CDR3 is TGTGCCAGCAGCCAAGATGCCGGAGGGGGCCTTCGGGTTGATGAGCAGTTCTTC.

This clone was counted only a few times. The rearrangement links TRBV11-3 to TRBJ2-5, with no clear D. Germline lookup yields CDR1 SGHNT and CDR2 YENEEA. This CDR3 is built from 16 residues. Deletions cut 1 base from V and 2 bases from J, with 14 bases between. As DNA, the CDR3 is TGTGCCAGCAGCTTAGGGGCCCTTTCGACGCAAGAGACCCAGTACTTC. It yields the protein CASSLGALSTQETQYF.

This clone appeared a single time. This chain joins TRBV9 and TRBJ2-3; D unresolved. This CDR3 has 14 amino acids. CDR1 and CDR2 from the germline V gene are SGDLS and YYNGEE. Between the trimmed V and J ends, which lost 0 bases and 0 bases, there was a span of 5 bases. CDR3 sequence reads: CASSVVTSTDTQYF. The DNA for the CDR3 is TGTGCCAGCAGCGTAGTTACTAGCACAGATACGCAGTATTTT.

The chain employs TRBV12-3 or TRBV12-4 and TRBJ1-1, with unresolved D. V was clipped by 5 bases and J by 4 bases, with 8 bases between them. The CDR3 has 12 residues. The CDR3 protein is CASSPTRTEAFF. CDR3 DNA sequence: TGTGCCAGCAGTCCAACGCGCACTGAAGCTTTCTTT.

The genes are TRBV4-3 and TRBJ2-7, with 8 nucleotides matching TRBD1. The germline CDR1 and CDR2 sequences are LGHNA and YSLEER. J gave up 7 bases and V 2 bases, and 4 bases lay outside the gene matches. There are 13 residues in the CDR3. The DNA of the CDR3 is TGCGCCAGCAGCCAAACAACAGGGGGGGAGCAGTACTTC. It yields the protein CASSQTTGGEQYF.

This clone came up a few times. Other nucleotide sequences from this sample produce the same CDR3. This chain connects TRBV3-1 (or the pseudogene TRBV3-2) to TRBJ1-4; D is uncertain. This CDR3 has 14 amino acids. The germline V gene encodes CDR1 LGHDT and CDR2 YNNKEL (reference sequence). Trimming shortened V by 2 bases and J by 0 bases, and 4 bases separated the two germline ends. The CDR3 here is CASSQTATNEKLFF. The CDR3 DNA follows: TGTGCCAGCAGCCAAACAGCAACTAATGAAAAACTGTTTTTT.

In this sample, this clone turned up once. The gene calls are TRBV9 and TRBJ2-5; the D gene is possibly TRBD1 (5 bases). Germline V gene lookup returns CDR1 SGDLS and CDR2 YYNGEE. The CDR3 runs 13 residues. Trimming took off 1 base at V and 5 bases at J, with 9 bases between the two ends. CDR3 sequence (DNA): TGTGCCAGCAGCGTAAGGGGCGAGGAGACCCAGTACTTC. Its protein product is CASSVRGEETQYF.

Only one count was recorded for this clone. The chain couples TRBV2 to TRBJ2-2, with D possibly being TRBD1 (5 bases). CDR3 size: 13 residues. Between the trimmed V and J ends, which lost 8 bases and 4 bases, there was a span of 11 bases. Per germline, CDR1 SNHLY and CDR2 FYNNEI. The CDR3 here is CASGRAATGELFF. The DNA of the CDR3 is TGTGCCAGCGGCAGGGCTGCCACCGGGGAGCTGTTTTTT. The whole variable domain, filled in from reference TRBV2 and TRBJ2-2, reads EPEVTQTPSHQVTQMGQEVILRCVPISNHLYFYWYRQILGQKVEFLVSFYNNEISEKSEIFDDQFSVERPDGSNFTLKIRSTKLEDSAMYFCASGRAATGELFFGEGSRLTVL.

The chain uses TRBV30 and TRBJ2-5; 8 nucleotides line up with TRBD1. The germline gives CDR1 GTSNPN, CDR2 SVGIG (reference sequence). The CDR3 length is 14 residues. Trimming took 0 bases from V and 4 from J; bases not matched to a gene: 4. The CDR3 loop is CAWSVLGQGETQYF. CDR3 DNA: TGTGCCTGGAGTGTACTTGGACAGGGAGAGACCCAGTACTTC.

The chain recombines TRBV6-5 with TRBJ1-1; D not certain. This CDR3 is 16 amino acids long. CDR1 is MNHEY and CDR2 is SVGAGI in the germline V gene. Trimming left V 0 bases short and J 1 base short, with 12 bases between. DNA for the CDR3: TGTGCCAGCAGTTACTCGAGTCCTGCGCCGAACACTGAAGCTTTCTTT. Protein product: CASSYSSPAPNTEAFF.

This chain joins TRBV7-2 and TRBJ1-5; 8 bases fit TRBD1. Trimming cost V 4 bases and J 6 bases; bases outside gene matches: 5. Germline assignment: CDR1 SGHTA and CDR2 FQGNSA. The CDR3 extends over 14 amino acids. The CDR3 loop is CASSSHRGAQPQHF. The CDR3 DNA follows: TGTGCCAGCAGCTCCCACAGGGGGGCTCAGCCCCAGCATTTT.

This clone was found a few times. V and J are TRBV3-1 (or the pseudogene TRBV3-2) and TRBJ1-2, with D hard to call. The CDR3 is made up of 13 amino acids. The germline V gene encodes CDR1 LGHDT and CDR2 YNNKEL (reference sequence). Trimming removed 5 bases at V and 3 bases at J, with 10 bases between. CDR3 residues: CASSSRTYYGYTF. The CDR3 nucleotides read TGTGCCAGCAGCTCACGAACTTACTATGGCTACACCTTC.

This chain uses TRBV3-1 (or the pseudogene TRBV3-2) with TRBJ2-5; 10 nucleotides line up with TRBD2. This CDR3 contains 16 residues. Germline CDR1 is LGHDT and CDR2 is YNNKEL (reference sequence). Losses at the gene ends were 5 bases for V and 2 bases for J; bases not matched to a gene: 8. The CDR3 sequence is CASSDRALAGQETQYF. The CDR3 DNA reads TGTGCCAGCAGCGACAGGGCACTAGCGGGGCAAGAGACCCAGTACTTC.

CDR3 sequence: CASSTGQGSNTGELFF. The CDR3 nucleotides read TGTGCCAGCAGCACGGGACAGGGTTCGAACACCGGGGAGCTGTTTTTT. The chain is built from TRBV7-6 and TRBJ2-2; TRBD1 matches 9 bases. V lost 5 bases and J lost 0; bases outside the gene matches: 4. The CDR3 is made up of 16 amino acids. Germline CDR1 is SGHVS and CDR2 is FNYEAQ.

The rearrangement joins TRBV5-6 to TRBJ1-1; tentatively, D is TRBD1 (6 bases). The CDR3 loop spans 14 amino acids. Trimming took 3 bases from V and 2 from J, leaving 11 bases between them. CDR1 is SGHDT and CDR2 is YYEEEE in the germline V gene. Here the CDR3 DNA reads TGTGCCAGCAGCTCGGAACAGGGTAACACTGAAGCTTTCTTT. Residues: CASSSEQGNTEAFF.

The chain has TRBV10-2 and TRBJ1-2, with D uncertain. The V gene lost 5 bases and the J gene lost 4 bases, with 14 bases spanning the gap. The CDR3 has 14 amino acids. Germline loops: CDR1 WSHSY, CDR2 SAAADI. The CDR3: CASSIESSSYGYTF. The CDR3 region has the DNA TGCGCCAGCAGTATTGAAAGCTCGAGCTATGGCTACACCTTC.

This clone was observed a handful of times. V usage is TRBV7-4 and J usage is TRBJ1-5; 11 bases line up with TRBD1. From germline, CDR1 is SGHVT and CDR2 SQSDAQ. This CDR3 contains 16 residues. Trimming at V came to 5 bases and at J to 0 bases, leaving 3 bases not matched to a gene. The CDR3 DNA reads as TGTGCCAGCAGCGGACAGGGGGCTTCTAGCAATCAGCCCCAGCATTTT. As protein: CASSGQGASSNQPQHF.

V and J are TRBV5-1 and TRBJ1-2; 9 bases match TRBD1. J was trimmed by 1 base and V by 1 base; bases with no gene match: 5. This CDR3 spans 16 amino acids. Germline CDR1 SGHRS, CDR2 YFSETQ. DNA of the CDR3: TGCGCCAGCAGCTTGCGGGACAGGGCCAATAACTATGGCTACACCTTC. Protein product: CASSLRDRANNYGYTF.

This clone was seen once. This rearrangement joins TRBV7-8 to TRBJ1-2; D is undetermined. V was clipped by 5 bases and J by 1 base, with 14 bases between them. The germline CDR1 and CDR2 sequences are SGHVS and FQNEAQ. The CDR3 is 15 residues long. The CDR3 bases are TGTGCCAGCAGCCCCTACAGTGGGTTTAACTATGGCTACACCTTC. This translates into CASSPYSGFNYGYTF. Together with reference TRBV7-8 and TRBJ1-2, the CDR3 gives the full variable domain: GAGVSQSPRYKVAKRGQDVALRCDPISGHVSLFWYQQALGQGPEFLTYFQNEAQLDKSGLPSDRFFAERPEGSVSTLKIQRTQQEDSAVYLCASSPYSGFNYGYTFGSGTRLTVV.

The rearrangement links TRBV30 to TRBJ1-2; weak D call: TRBD1 (5 bases). The V end lost 4 bases, the J end lost 0 bases, and 12 bases lay between the germline ends. Germline V gives CDR1 GTSNPN, CDR2 SVGIG (reference sequence). This CDR3 is 14 amino acids long. Here the CDR3 reads CAWNPDSTNYGYTF. For the CDR3, the DNA is TGTGCCTGGAACCCCGACAGTACTAACTATGGCTACACCTTC.

V usage is TRBV6-2 or TRBV6-3 and J usage is TRBJ2-1, with a weak D call TRBD2 (5 bases). Trimming shortened V by 6 bases and J by 10 bases, and 13 bases separated the two germline ends. Germline V gives CDR1 MNHEY, CDR2 SVGEGT. This CDR3 is built from 12 residues. CDR3: CASSRAVAEQFF. The CDR3 coding sequence is TGTGCCAGCAGCCGAGCGGTGGCCGAGCAGTTCTTC.

This clone occurred a few times. This same CDR3 is encoded by further DNA sequences in the sample. The chain carries TRBV9 and TRBJ2-3, with D maybe TRBD2 (7 bases). The CDR3 has 15 residues. Looked up from germline, CDR1 is SGDLS and CDR2 is YYNGEE. The germline V and J ends were trimmed by 0 bases and 0 bases, with 8 bases remaining between them. This CDR3 reads CASSVEGGSTDTQYF. For the CDR3, the DNA is TGTGCCAGCAGCGTAGAGGGGGGGAGCACAGATACGCAGTATTTT.

The V gene is TRBV18, the J gene TRBJ1-2, with D perhaps matching TRBD1 (5 bases). This CDR3 region has 13 residues. V was trimmed by 3 bases and J by 4 bases, leaving 9 bases between them. The V gene's germline CDR1 is KGHSH and CDR2 LQKENI. The CDR3 bases are TGTGCCAGCTCACCGACAGACGTCTATGGCTACACCTTC. Its protein product is CASSPTDVYGYTF.